This note documents a single T cell receptor (beta chain) sequence. This sample was included in a study of blood T cell repertoires in COVID-19. Study-level background: Nucleic acid was either cDNA or gDNA, and it came from T cells, B-cell-depleted T cells, or PBMCs.

V lost 8 bases and J 6 bases, leaving 13 bases between the germline ends. This CDR3 is built from 13 residues. Germline V CDR1 and CDR2: MNHEY, SVGAGI. The repertoire was sequenced with immunoSEQ multiplex PCR; TCRdb's copy has only in-frame clones and lacks some. Of some 260,000 clones listed, about 90% were seen once; the top ten hold under 6.5%. The study recruited people aged roughly 18 to 100 years across around 23 US areas. This receptor was taken from a young woman with acute COVID-19. The chain has TRBV6-5 and TRBJ2-2; a weak D match, TRBD1 (6 bases). The material sequenced was PBMCs or T cells enriched from blood (not recorded which). CDR3 bases: TGTGCCAGCTGTCAACAGGGCCCCGGGGAGCTGTTTTTT. The encoded protein is CASCQQGPGELFF.